This T cell receptor (beta chain) was retrieved from a study of blood T cells in healthy people across ages. Whole-study results and caveats: Per million T cells, TCR beta diversity dropped about linearly as age rose.

PCR was performed a second time for roughly 7 to 12 cycles using a sample-barcoded 5' primer and a J-beta primer mix. TCRdb fed the 5' RACE reads into MiXCR, producing one record per CDR3 protein. The sample lists 700,000 or so distinct CDR3 sequences; approximately 22% were seen once. V was cut by 5 bases and J by 0 bases, with 8 bases left in between. CDR3 length: 14 amino acids. The table lists this clonotype with many counts. The antigen remains undetermined. The specimen was blood. The source is a man in his 70s in good health. The gene calls are TRBV12-3 or TRBV12-4 and TRBJ1-5; no clear D. The CDR3 here is CASSTAVSNQPQHF. DNA of the CDR3: TGTGCCAGCAGTACGGCGGTTAGCAATCAGCCCCAGCATTTT.